One sample yielded the 10 T cell receptor beta chains listed below, sequenced in a study of a mutant IDH1 vaccine in newly diagnosed glioma. The time point was: week 35, safety follow-up. Every vaccination contained 300 ug of the mutant IDH1 20-mer peptide and was paired with topical imiquimod. Their antigens are not known. Using immunoSEQ multiplex PCR, the repertoire was profiled, and TCRdb retains in-frame clones only, with some absent. Among around 40,000 clones listed, more than 80% were seen once. This sample comprised PBMCs, obtained from a glioma patient whose treatment included an IDH1 peptide vaccine. These receptors were obtained from a man aged 40-49 years with glioma.

The chain employs TRBV10-3 and TRBJ2-1, with TRBD2 matching over 7 bases. The V gene's germline CDR1 is ENHRY and CDR2 SYGVKD. The CDR3 is 15 residues long. With 4 bases clipped from V and 2 bases from J, the junction kept 5 bases outside the gene matches. This CDR3 is CAISGGTNPYNEQFF. In DNA, the CDR3 is TGTGCCATCAGTGGAGGGACTAACCCCTACAATGAGCAGTTCTTC.

The chain carries TRBV2 and TRBJ2-1; 12 bases are a match to TRBD2. The CDR3 length is 19 residues. The germline V gene has CDR1 SNHLY and CDR2 FYNNEI. With 4 bases clipped from V and 0 bases from J, the junction kept 10 bases outside the gene matches. CDR3 loop: CASSGSSGRDMSSYNEQFF. The CDR3 nucleotides read TGTGCCAGCAGTGGCTCTAGCGGGAGGGATATGAGCTCCTACAATGAGCAGTTCTTC. Full variable domain (remainder filled in from reference TRBV2 and TRBJ2-1): EPEVTQTPSHQVTQMGQEVILRCVPISNHLYFYWYRQILGQKVEFLVSFYNNEISEKSEIFDDQFSVERPDGSNFTLKIRSTKLEDSAMYFCASSGSSGRDMSSYNEQFFGPGTRLTVL.

In this sample, this clone turned up once. The chain links TRBV4-3 to TRBJ2-5; 13 bases map to TRBD2. Germline trimming cut 4 bases from V and 5 bases from J; bases unmatched to any gene: 7. The CDR3 is made up of 16 amino acids. From germline, CDR1 is LGHNA and CDR2 YSLEER. The DNA for the CDR3 is TGCGCCAGCAGCCCCGGACTAGCGGGAGTCTTGGAGACCCAGTACTTC. This encodes CASSPGLAGVLETQYF.

The chain recombines TRBV14 with TRBJ1-3; 7 bases align to TRBD1. The CDR3 totals 14 residues. The V gene end was trimmed by 6 bases and the J gene end by 7 bases; junction bases not matched to a gene: 9. Germline assignment: CDR1 SGHDN and CDR2 FVKESK. Here the CDR3 reads CASRSTGFRNTIYF. Here the CDR3 DNA reads TGTGCCAGCAGATCGACAGGGTTTAGGAACACCATATATTTT.

This sequence joins TRBV30 and TRBJ1-4; D gene uncertain. Trimming left V 3 bases short and J 8 bases short, with 13 bases between. The CDR3 is 13 residues long. Germline V gene sequence: CDR1 GTSNPN, CDR2 SVGIG (reference sequence). CDR3 in amino acids: CAWRWQAGEKLFF. Written as DNA, the CDR3 is TGTGCCTGGAGGTGGCAGGCTGGCGAAAAACTGTTTTTT.

The chain uses TRBV5-4 and TRBJ2-2; D is possibly TRBD2 (6 bases). The CDR3 length is 14 residues. Germline V lookup: CDR1 SGHNT, CDR2 YYREEE (reference sequence). Trimming took off 3 bases at V and 5 bases at J, with 11 bases between the two ends. This chain's CDR3 is CASSSPGRTGELFF. CDR3 DNA: TGTGCCAGCAGCTCCCCAGGGAGGACCGGGGAGCTGTTTTTT.

V gene TRBV7-9 combines with J gene TRBJ1-2, with D tentatively TRBD1 (6 bases). The CDR3 consists of 14 residues. Trimming shortened V by 1 base and J by 7 bases, and 13 bases separated the two germline ends. In germline, CDR1 is SEHNR, CDR2 FQNEAQ (reference sequence). The CDR3 nucleotides read TGTGCCAGCAGCTTAGATCAGGGGATGGTTGGCTACACCTTC. This sequence encodes CASSLDQGMVGYTF.

This clone turned up a few times. The chain carries TRBV5-4 and TRBJ1-1; D is ambiguous. The V end lost 3 bases, the J end lost 5 bases, and 14 bases lay between the germline ends. Germline CDR1 reads SGHNT; CDR2 reads YYREEE (reference sequence). The CDR3 is 14 amino acids. The CDR3 loop reads CASSSKKEETEAFF. In nucleotides, the CDR3 is TGTGCCAGCAGCTCTAAGAAGGAGGAAACTGAAGCTTTCTTT.

The genes are TRBV7-9 and TRBJ2-7; D perhaps matches TRBD2 (5 bases). The CDR3 has 14 amino acids. The ends were cut back, 4 bases at V and 8 bases at J, with 18 bases in the middle. CDR1 and CDR2 from the germline V gene are SEHNR and FQNEAQ (reference sequence). The CDR3 DNA follows: TGTGCCAGCAGCTCAGCGGAGTCAGGTATGAAGCAGTACTTC. Translation: CASSSAESGMKQYF.

The chain uses TRBV15 and TRBJ1-5, with 9 bases matching TRBD1. The CDR3 loop spans 15 amino acids. With 3 bases clipped from V and 3 bases from J, the junction kept 3 bases outside the gene matches. The germline CDR1 and CDR2 sequences are LNHNV and YYDKDF (reference sequence). CDR3 bases: TGTGCCACCAGCAGGGGGACAGGGCTCAATCAGCCCCAGCATTTT. It codes for CATSRGTGLNQPQHF. Full variable domain (rest looked up from reference TRBV15 and TRBJ1-5): DAMVIQNPRYQVTQFGKPVTLSCSQTLNHNVMYWYQQKSSQAPKLLFHYYDKDFNNEADTPDNFQSRRPNTSFCFLDIRSPGLGDTAMYLCATSRGTGLNQPQHFGDGTRLSIL.